This T cell receptor (beta chain) was sequenced in a study of T-cell memory formation after mild COVID-19. Findings of the study overall: Nothing confirmed that second-wave clones peaking on day 37 were specific for SARS-CoV-2. Day 15 to 85 contracting clones showed balanced CD4/CD8; later expanders leaned CD4+.

Germline V gives CDR1 SGHDT, CDR2 YYEEEE. This CDR3 spans 11 amino acids. V was shortened by 2 bases and J by 8 bases, with 7 bases between the two germline ends. TCR alpha and TCR beta cDNA libraries with sample barcodes and UMIs came from 5'RACE using constant-segment primers. TCRdb passed the 5' RACE reads through MiXCR, listing each CDR3 protein once. Seen here are around 450,000 distinct CDR3 sequences, roughly 24% observed once, and the top ten hold 8.8%. This clonotype was counted only a few times. Its antigen remains unidentified. The TCR sequence derives from an adult woman who had mild COVID-19 (a few samples of this study predate the infection). Cell type and time point are not known. Material: PBMCs or a T cell subset sorted from them (not recorded which). V and J are TRBV5-6 and TRBJ1-1; D is unclear. The CDR3 bases are TGTGCCAGCAGCTTTCTCCAGGAAGCTTTCTTT. Protein sequence: CASSFLQEAFF.